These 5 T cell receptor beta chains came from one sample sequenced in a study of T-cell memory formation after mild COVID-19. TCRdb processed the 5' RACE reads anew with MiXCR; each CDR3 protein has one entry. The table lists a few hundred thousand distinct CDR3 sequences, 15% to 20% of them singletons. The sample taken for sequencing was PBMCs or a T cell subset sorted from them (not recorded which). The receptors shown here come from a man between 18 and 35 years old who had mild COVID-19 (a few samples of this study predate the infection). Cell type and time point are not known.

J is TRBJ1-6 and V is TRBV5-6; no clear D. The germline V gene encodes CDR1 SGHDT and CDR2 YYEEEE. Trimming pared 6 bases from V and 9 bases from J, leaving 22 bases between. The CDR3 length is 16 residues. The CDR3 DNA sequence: TGTGCCAGCACTTCGGGAGAAAGGGTTTTAACTTCACCCCTCCACTTT. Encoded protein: CASTSGERVLTSPLHF.

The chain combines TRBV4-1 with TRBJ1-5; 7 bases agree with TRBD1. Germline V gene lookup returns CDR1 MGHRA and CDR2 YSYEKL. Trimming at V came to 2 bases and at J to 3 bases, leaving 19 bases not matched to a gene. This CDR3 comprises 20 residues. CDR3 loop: CASSQRFRGNQAALNQPQHF. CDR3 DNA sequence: TGCGCCAGCAGCCAACGATTCAGGGGGAATCAGGCAGCCCTCAATCAGCCCCAGCATTTT.

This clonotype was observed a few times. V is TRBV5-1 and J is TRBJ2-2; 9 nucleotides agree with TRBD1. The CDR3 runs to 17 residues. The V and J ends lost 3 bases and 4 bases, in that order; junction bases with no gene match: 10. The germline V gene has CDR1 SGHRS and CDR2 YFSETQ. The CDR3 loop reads CASSSYTGGAVTGELFF. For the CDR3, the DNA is TGCGCCAGCAGCTCCTACACAGGGGGCGCGGTCACCGGGGAGCTGTTTTTT.

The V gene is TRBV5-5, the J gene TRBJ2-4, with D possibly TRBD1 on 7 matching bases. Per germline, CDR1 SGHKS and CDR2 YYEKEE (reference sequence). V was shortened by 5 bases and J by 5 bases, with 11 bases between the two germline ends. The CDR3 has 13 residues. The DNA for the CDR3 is TGTGCCAGCAGTGGCGGGACAGAAAACATTCAGTACTTC. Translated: CASSGGTENIQYF.

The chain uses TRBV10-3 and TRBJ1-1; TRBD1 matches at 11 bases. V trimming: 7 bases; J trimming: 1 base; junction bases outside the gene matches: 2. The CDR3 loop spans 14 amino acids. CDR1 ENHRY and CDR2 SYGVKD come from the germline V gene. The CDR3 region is CAITGTGGNTEAFF. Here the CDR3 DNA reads TGTGCCATCACCGGGACAGGGGGGAACACTGAAGCTTTCTTT.